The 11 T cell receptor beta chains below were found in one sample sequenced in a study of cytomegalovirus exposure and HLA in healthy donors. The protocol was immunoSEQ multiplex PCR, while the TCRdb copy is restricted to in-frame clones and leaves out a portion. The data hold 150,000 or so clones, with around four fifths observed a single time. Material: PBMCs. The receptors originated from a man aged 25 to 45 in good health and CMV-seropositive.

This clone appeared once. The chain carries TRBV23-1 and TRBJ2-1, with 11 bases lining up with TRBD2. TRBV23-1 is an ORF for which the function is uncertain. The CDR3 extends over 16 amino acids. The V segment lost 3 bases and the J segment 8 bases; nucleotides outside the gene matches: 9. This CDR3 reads CASSQGLAGGPDEQFF. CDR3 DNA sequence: TGCGCCAGCAGTCAGGGGCTAGCGGGGGGACCGGATGAGCAGTTCTTC.

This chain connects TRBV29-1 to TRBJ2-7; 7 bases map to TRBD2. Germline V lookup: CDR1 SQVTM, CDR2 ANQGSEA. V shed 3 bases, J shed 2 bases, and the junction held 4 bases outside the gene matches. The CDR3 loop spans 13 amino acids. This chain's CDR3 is CSVEGGDAYEQYF. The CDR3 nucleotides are TGCAGCGTTGAGGGGGGGGATGCCTACGAGCAGTACTTC.

CDR3: CASSFDRGRENEQFF. The CDR3 bases are TGTGCCAGCAGCTTTGACCGGGGGAGAGAAAATGAGCAGTTCTTC. V gene TRBV7-2 combines with J gene TRBJ2-1, with a tentative D call TRBD2 (6 bases). The CDR3 length is 15 residues. Between the trimmed V and J ends, which lost 3 bases and 7 bases, there was a span of 16 bases. The germline V gene has CDR1 SGHTA and CDR2 FQGNSA. The full variable domain, completed using reference TRBV7-2 and TRBJ2-1, is GAGVSQSPSNKVTEKGKDVELRCDPISGHTALYWYRQSLGQGLEFLIYFQGNSAPDKSGLPSDRFSAERTGGSVSTLTIQRTQQEDSAVYLCASSFDRGRENEQFFGPGTRLTVL.

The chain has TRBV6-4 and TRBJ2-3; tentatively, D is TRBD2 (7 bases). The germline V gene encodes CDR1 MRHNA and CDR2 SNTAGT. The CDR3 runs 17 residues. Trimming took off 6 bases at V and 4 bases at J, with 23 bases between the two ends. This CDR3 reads CASSPTPGGRFADTQYF. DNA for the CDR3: TGTGCCAGCAGCCCCACCCCGGGGGGCCGGTTTGCAGATACGCAGTATTTT.

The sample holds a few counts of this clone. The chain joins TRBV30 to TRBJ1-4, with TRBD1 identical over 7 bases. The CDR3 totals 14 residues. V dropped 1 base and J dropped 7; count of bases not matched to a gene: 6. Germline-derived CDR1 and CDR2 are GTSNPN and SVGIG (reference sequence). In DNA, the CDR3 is TGTGCCTGGAGTGCGACAGGGTGGCGTGAAAAACTGTTTTTT. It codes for CAWSATGWREKLFF.

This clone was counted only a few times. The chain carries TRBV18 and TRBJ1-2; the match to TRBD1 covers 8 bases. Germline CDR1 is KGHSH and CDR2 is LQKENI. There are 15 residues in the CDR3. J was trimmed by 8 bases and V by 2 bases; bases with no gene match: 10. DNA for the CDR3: TGTGCCAGCTCACCAATAGGCCAGGGGGCGGACGGCTACACCTTC. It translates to CASSPIGQGADGYTF. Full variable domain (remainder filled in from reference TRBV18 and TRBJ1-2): NAGVMQNPRHLVRRRGQEARLRCSPMKGHSHVYWYRQLPEEGLKFMVYLQKENIIDESGMPKERFSAEFPKEGPSILRIQQVVRGDSAAYFCASSPIGQGADGYTFGSGTRLTVV.

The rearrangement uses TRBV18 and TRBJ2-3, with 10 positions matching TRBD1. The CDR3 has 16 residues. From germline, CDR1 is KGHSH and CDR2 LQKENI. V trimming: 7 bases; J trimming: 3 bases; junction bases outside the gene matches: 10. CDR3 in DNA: TGTGCCAGCTTTTTACCCGGGACAGGGGATACAGATACGCAGTATTTT. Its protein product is CASFLPGTGDTDTQYF.

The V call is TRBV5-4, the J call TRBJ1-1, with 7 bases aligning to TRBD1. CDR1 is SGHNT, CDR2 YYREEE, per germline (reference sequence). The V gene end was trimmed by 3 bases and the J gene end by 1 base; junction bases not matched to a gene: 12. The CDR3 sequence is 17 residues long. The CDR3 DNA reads TGTGCCAGCAGCTCCTCGGAATCGGGGACAGCGAACACTGAAGCTTTCTTT. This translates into CASSSSESGTANTEAFF.

CDR3 loop: CASSARDRVTNTIYF. The CDR3, as DNA: TGTGCCAGCAGCGCCCGGGACAGGGTTACTAACACCATATATTTT. V and J are TRBV7-2 and TRBJ1-3, with TRBD1 matching over 9 bases. CDR1 SGHTA and CDR2 FQGNSA come from the germline V gene. The CDR3 has 15 amino acids. Trimming removed 5 bases from V and 7 bases from J; junction bases left unmatched: 9.

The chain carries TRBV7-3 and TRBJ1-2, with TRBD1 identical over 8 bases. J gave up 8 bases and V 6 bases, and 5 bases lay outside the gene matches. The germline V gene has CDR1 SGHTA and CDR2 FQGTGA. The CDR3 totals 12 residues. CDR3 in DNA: TGTGCCAGCAGTGGACAGGGAGAGGGCTACACCTTC. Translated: CASSGQGEGYTF.

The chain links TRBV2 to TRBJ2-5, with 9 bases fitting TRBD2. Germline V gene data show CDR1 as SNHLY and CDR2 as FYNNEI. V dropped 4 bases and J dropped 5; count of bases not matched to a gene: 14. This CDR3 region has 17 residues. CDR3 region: CASSARRAGGQGETQYF. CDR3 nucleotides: TGTGCCAGCAGTGCCCGCCGGGCGGGGGGGCAGGGGGAGACCCAGTACTTC. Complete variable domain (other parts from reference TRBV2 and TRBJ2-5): EPEVTQTPSHQVTQMGQEVILRCVPISNHLYFYWYRQILGQKVEFLVSFYNNEISEKSEIFDDQFSVERPDGSNFTLKIRSTKLEDSAMYFCASSARRAGGQGETQYFGPGTRLLVL.